This TCR beta chain originates from a study of T cells in Graves' hyperthyroidism and ophthalmopathy. This CDR3 region has 15 residues. Germline CDR1 and CDR2: DFQATT and SNEGSKA (reference sequence). Trimming cost V 5 bases and J 5 bases; bases outside gene matches: 10. TCR beta CDR3 sequences were amplified from RNA transcripts. The primer set for the first-round RT-PCR of the TCR CDR3 was HTBI. Via MiXCR, TCRdb re-called the multiplex PCR reads, giving one row per CDR3 protein. The table includes a few hundred thousand distinct CDR3 sequences, 17% detected once. Specimen: blood. The sequence came from a woman aged 18-29 years with Graves' ophthalmopathy. This chain links TRBV20-1 with TRBJ2-2, with 8 bases aligning to TRBD2. CDR3 in DNA: TGCAGTGCTTCTACCCGAAGCGGGGGAACCGGGGAGCTGTTTTTT. Amino acid sequence: CSASTRSGGTGELFF.